These T cell receptor beta chains were read from a single sample in a study of T-cell memory formation after mild COVID-19. TCRdb re-analysed the 5' RACE reads in MiXCR, keeping a single row per CDR3 protein. This sample has 250,000 to 300,000 distinct CDR3 sequences; about 15% occur once, and the top ten carry 22%. Sample: PBMCs or a T cell subset sorted from them (not recorded which). Source of these receptors: a man aged 18 to 30 who had mild COVID-19 (a few samples of this study predate the infection). Cell type and time point are not known. The CDR3 runs from the conserved cysteine through the conserved F or W. A D gene is named only where the DNA matches it firmly. For some rows the clone size is stated as once, few or many, or as a class when expanded; others skip it.

J gene: TRBJ2-1
clone size: -
V gene: TRBV3-1
D gene: TRBD1
CDR3 protein: CASSGTGDGYNEQFF
CDR3 DNA: TGTGCCAGCAGCGGGACAGGGGATGGGTACAATGAGCAGTTCTTC

J gene: TRBJ2-3
clone size: -
V gene: TRBV10-2
D gene: -
CDR3 protein: CASSGAGETDTQYF
CDR3 DNA: TGCGCCAGCAGTGGGGCAGGGGAAACAGATACGCAGTATTTT

J gene: TRBJ1-5
clone size: many
V gene: TRBV4-1
D gene: -
CDR3 protein: CASSLRSKSGNQPQHF
CDR3 DNA: TGCGCCAGCAGTTTGCGCTCCAAGTCGGGCAATCAGCCCCAGCATTTT

J gene: TRBJ2-3
clone size: -
V gene: TRBV7-6
D gene: TRBD2
CDR3 protein: CASSLGTSGGFTDTQYF
CDR3 DNA: TGTGCCAGCAGCTTAGGGACTAGCGGGGGGTTCACAGATACGCAGTATTTT

J gene: TRBJ1-5
clone size: -
V gene: TRBV4-2
D gene: -
CDR3 protein: CASSQGGDGGQPQHF
CDR3 DNA: TGTGCCAGCAGCCAAGGTGGGGACGGGGGCCAGCCCCAGCATTTT

J gene: TRBJ2-5
clone size: -
V gene: TRBV7-2
D gene: TRBD1
CDR3 protein: CASSLATPIGQGGSQETQYF
CDR3 DNA: TGTGCCAGCAGCTTAGCCACCCCAATAGGACAGGGGGGATCCCAAGAGACCCAGTACTTC

J gene: TRBJ2-3
clone size: few
V gene: TRBV4-3
D gene: TRBD2
CDR3 protein: CASSQDRLAADTQYF
CDR3 DNA: TGCGCCAGCAGCCAAGACCGCCTAGCGGCAGATACGCAGTATTTT

J gene: TRBJ2-2
clone size: -
V gene: TRBV10-2
D gene: -
CDR3 protein: CASNPRGGAGTGELFF
CDR3 DNA: TGCGCCAGCAATCCCCGTGGGGGGGCGGGCACCGGGGAGCTGTTTTTT

J gene: TRBJ2-1
clone size: few
V gene: TRBV5-6
D gene: -
CDR3 protein: CASSLSSGAEQFF
CDR3 DNA: TGTGCCAGCAGCTTAAGCTCGGGAGCTGAGCAGTTCTTC

J gene: TRBJ1-3
clone size: few
V gene: TRBV5-1
D gene: -
CDR3 protein: CASSLVAGDGNTIYF
CDR3 DNA: TGCGCCAGCAGCTTGGTGGCAGGGGACGGAAACACCATATATTTT